This T cell receptor (beta chain) was sequenced for a study of CD8+ T cells in alopecia areata (dated 2018 in TCRdb). Concerning the study at large: The treated patients took part in an open-label pilot trial in which moderate-to-severe alopecia areata was treated with oral tofacitinib at 5 to 10 mg twice daily. Tofacitinib was administered for 6 to 18 months, and 6 months of follow-up off drug were then conducted to assess delayed response and recurrence. In treated patients, disease severity was measured using the SALT score, which gives the percentage of scalp surface area affected. To study T cell clonal expansion in alopecia areata, the researchers applied high-throughput TCRbeta sequencing to both the C3H/HeJ mouse model and human patients. In humans, TCRbeta sequencing was performed on scalp tissue and on sorted CD4+ and CD8+ peripheral blood T cells from healthy controls and from patients with patchy or totalis/universalis alopecia areata. Patients on tofacitinib were biopsied at baseline and after 4 and 24 weeks of treatment, and several of the patients also had a later scalp biopsy. Scalp clonality was compared among normal scalp (n=4), patchy alopecia areata scalp (n=8), and alopecia totalis/universalis scalp (n=8). The RNA source kit depended on sample type: the PAXgene miRNA kit for fixed scalp, the miRNeasy kit for PBMCs, and the RNeasy kit for mouse skin. TCRbeta CDR3 regions were amplified by immunoSEQ multiplex PCR with 35 Vbeta forward and 13 Jbeta reverse primers. Overall study results and their limits: With tofacitinib, both scalp clonality and the number of expanded CD8+ clones among the top 100 scalp clones went down significantly. Many expanded lesional clones persisted in scalp and blood during tofacitinib treatment, which may partly explain relapse after stopping treatment. Because the treated cohort was small and included a single nonresponder, larger studies are needed to assess links between baseline CD8+ expansion and response. Compared with normal scalp, lesional scalp, particularly in alopecia totalis/universalis, had higher clonality and more expanded CD8+ clones, which suggests antigenic drive. Shared TCR sequences between patients were less evident than in mice, which may be partly attributable to HLA diversity in the patient population. Unlike mouse skin, which is dominated by gammadelta T cells, normal human skin has resident alphabeta T cells that are also sequenced, and this complicates analysis of the scalp TCR repertoire.

Library preparation used the immunoSEQ multiplex PCR assay. To provide template for TCR sequencing, every sample had RNA extracted and reverse transcribed into cDNA. First-strand cDNA was synthesized using SuperScript III with a 2:1 mix of oligo-dT and random hexamers. A synthetic immune receptor repertoire was used to measure amplification bias, and any remaining bias was corrected computationally. As for how the authors treated the data: Raw reads were preprocessed for error removal, and CDR3 was defined according to IMGT conventions as running from the conserved cysteine to phenylalanine. To get clonality, Shannon entropy was normalized by log2 of the number of productive unique TCRs and the result was subtracted from 1. CD4 or CD8 identity of scalp clones was inferred by cross-referencing scalp TCRbeta sequences with sorted blood CD4 and CD8 repertoires. TCRdb retrieved this table from immuneACCESS and kept in-frame rearrangements only. Not all clones are present; in checked studies, unresolved V genes account for under half, and no reason is known for the remainder. V, J and clone size were drawn from that table, and D and trimming were deduced from the DNA. This sample holds some 190,000 clones; more than 55% were observed only once. The ten most abundant clones make up around 0.7% of the sample.

From its cysteine to its phenylalanine, the CDR3 spans 15 amino acids. CDR3 DNA only is kept here, 45 bases in frame from base 1. The germline V gene sets CDR1 to SGHAT and CDR2 to FQNNGV. V is reduced by 2 bases and J by 0 bases, leaving a spacing of 10 bases between them. Comment on this clone: The specificity of this receptor is unknown. Base qualities are not at hand, and no much larger clone is one base apart.

Taken with the paper, the label for time point translates to: around 28 days on oral tofacitinib. The meaning of the sample's treatment or condition label: oral pan-JAK inhibitor, 5-10 mg twice daily. Lesional scalp punch biopsies and peripheral blood were obtained from alopecia areata patients. PBMCs were isolated by density centrifugation and stained for CD3, CD4 and CD8, after which CD4+ and CD8+ T cells were sorted on a FACSAria. The TCR originated in a human donor with alopecia areata. The material was CD4+ T cells sorted from blood, obtained at week 4, from a patient treated with tofacitinib. The rearranged chain carries TRBV11-2 and TRBJ1-1, and TRBD1 may be the D gene, going by 5 matching bases. Read as DNA, the sequence is TGTGCCAGCAGCTTAAGTTCGACAGTGAACACTGAAGCTTTCTTT. It translates to CASSLSSTVNTEAFF.